These 21 T cell receptor beta chains came from one sample sequenced in a study of T cell responses to AZD1222 COVID-19 vaccine. Libraries were prepared by immunoSEQ multiplex PCR; TCRdb keeps only in-frame clonotypes and omits some of them. Counted here are 95,000 to 150,000 clones, roughly 93% occurring once; the ten biggest clones make up approximately 1.7%. Material: peripheral blood, obtained on day 0 of AZD1222 vaccination. These receptors came from an adult in good health.

The rearrangement links TRBV30 to TRBJ1-2, with 11 nucleotides matching TRBD1. CDR1 and CDR2 from the germline V gene are GTSNPN and SVGIG (reference sequence). J gave up 7 bases and V 8 bases, and 3 bases lay outside the gene matches. This CDR3 has 11 residues. DNA of the CDR3: TGTGCCACGGGACAGGGGGGTGGCTACACCTTC. Protein sequence: CATGQGGGYTF.

The V gene is TRBV29-1, the J gene TRBJ1-4; no reliable D call. Trimming cost V 3 bases and J 11 bases, with 16 bases left between them. Looked up from germline, CDR1 is SQVTM and CDR2 is ANQGSEA. The CDR3 runs to 13 residues. The CDR3 DNA reads as TGCAGCGTTGAGACGGAGAGCCCGAAGAAACTGTTTTTT. It specifies CSVETESPKKLFF.

The chain combines TRBV5-1 with TRBJ2-3; D uncertain. Trimming took off 0 bases at V and 0 bases at J, with 14 bases between the two ends. This CDR3 is built from 17 residues. Germline-derived CDR1 and CDR2 are SGHRS and YFSETQ. The CDR3 loop reads CASSLDQLNPSTDTQYF. The CDR3 coding sequence is TGCGCCAGCAGCTTGGACCAGCTAAACCCTAGCACAGATACGCAGTATTTT.

The chain links TRBV5-6 to TRBJ1-4; 11 positions match TRBD1. In germline, CDR1 is SGHDT, CDR2 YYEEEE. Losses at the gene ends were 4 bases for V and 4 bases for J; bases not matched to a gene: 6. The CDR3 has 16 residues. CDR3 coding DNA: TGTGCCAGCAGCCGCGGACAGGGGGCTCTTAATGAAAAACTGTTTTTT. Translating gives CASSRGQGALNEKLFF.

The chain employs TRBV29-1 and TRBJ1-1, with a tentative D call TRBD1 (5 bases). Germline V gene sequence: CDR1 SQVTM, CDR2 ANQGSEA. This CDR3 is 12 amino acids long. V lost 7 bases and J 1 base, leaving 10 bases between the germline ends. The CDR3 loop reads CSAPTENTEAFF. As DNA, the CDR3 is TGCAGCGCCCCGACAGAGAACACTGAAGCTTTCTTT.

The chain combines TRBV30 with TRBJ1-1; no reliable D call. The CDR3 has 12 residues. V lost 1 base to trimming and J lost 4 bases, with 7 bases between them. The germline V gene has CDR1 GTSNPN and CDR2 SVGIG (reference sequence). For the CDR3, the DNA is TGTGCCTGGAGTGGGGAGAGCACTGAAGCTTTCTTT. As protein: CAWSGESTEAFF.

The rearrangement joins TRBV2 to TRBJ1-6; the D is unclear. Germline CDR1 reads SNHLY; CDR2 reads FYNNEI. Trimming took 2 bases from V and 8 from J, leaving 13 bases between them. The CDR3 covers 15 residues. The CDR3: CASSESTEGYSPLHF. The CDR3 DNA reads as TGTGCCAGCAGTGAAAGCACGGAAGGGTATTCACCCCTCCACTTT.

The chain combines TRBV5-1 with TRBJ2-1, with 8 bases lining up with TRBD1. J was trimmed by 7 bases and V by 5 bases; bases with no gene match: 11. The length of the CDR3 is 15 residues. Germline CDR1 and CDR2: SGHRS and YFSETQ. The CDR3 loop reads CASRPGQGGGNEQFF. CDR3 coding DNA: TGCGCCAGCAGACCCGGACAGGGTGGGGGTAATGAGCAGTTCTTC.

V gene TRBV5-5 combines with J gene TRBJ1-1; the match to TRBD1 covers 8 bases. Germline CDR1 SGHKS, CDR2 YYEKEE (reference sequence). The length of the CDR3 is 14 residues. V was clipped by 3 bases and J by 6 bases; unmatched bases: 7. The CDR3 nucleotides read TGTGCCAGCAGCTGGACAGGGATTAGCGCTGAAGCTTTCTTT. Its protein product is CASSWTGISAEAFF.

The rearrangement links TRBV19 to TRBJ2-5; unclear D gene. With 3 bases removed from V and 5 bases from J, the gap between germline ends came to 4 bases. Looked up from germline, CDR1 is LNHDA and CDR2 is SQIVND (reference sequence). There are 11 residues in the CDR3. Here the CDR3 reads CASSIRETQYF. As DNA, the CDR3 is TGTGCCAGTAGTATTCGGGAGACCCAGTACTTC.

In its sample, this clone was seen once. V is TRBV6-2 or TRBV6-3 and J is TRBJ2-5, with 10 bases identical to TRBD2. J was trimmed by 5 bases and V by 2 bases; bases with no gene match: 5. From germline, CDR1 is MNHEY and CDR2 SVGEGT. CDR3 length: 15 amino acids. CDR3 sequence: CASSYHTSGVETQYF. DNA for the CDR3: TGTGCCAGCAGTTACCATACTAGCGGGGTGGAGACCCAGTACTTC.

This rearrangement joins TRBV5-5 to TRBJ1-4; D is unresolved. The CDR3 length is 12 residues. Per the germline V gene, CDR1 is SGHKS and CDR2 is YYEKEE (reference sequence). Trimming stripped 2 bases from V and 5 bases from J, with 4 bases between. CDR3 sequence: CASSLNNEKLFF. CDR3 bases: TGTGCCAGCAGCTTAAACAATGAAAAACTGTTTTTT.

The rearrangement uses TRBV30 and TRBJ1-2; TRBD1 matches at 9 bases. After removal of 3 bases from V and 5 bases from J, the junction contained 16 bases not matched to a gene. Germline loops: CDR1 GTSNPN, CDR2 SVGIG (reference sequence). The CDR3 loop spans 17 amino acids. CDR3 nucleotide sequence: TGTGCCTGGAGCAGCCCGGGACAGGGAGCTCAAGTTTATGGCTACACCTTC. Amino acids: CAWSSPGQGAQVYGYTF.

This clone has a handful of counts. The same CDR3 arises from other DNA sequences in this sample as well. This chain joins TRBV29-1 and TRBJ1-2; 10 bases are a match to TRBD1. CDR1 is SQVTM, CDR2 ANQGSEA, per germline. The ends lost 4 bases at V and 4 bases at J; junction bases unmatched: 0. The CDR3 runs 12 residues. The CDR3 DNA reads as TGCAGCGTTGGGGACAGGGGCTATGGCTACACCTTC. Translated: CSVGDRGYGYTF.

This sequence joins TRBV21-1 and TRBJ1-5; the tabulated D call, TRBD1, remains unverified against the DNA. TRBV21-1 is an annotated pseudogene. The CDR3 has 16 residues. The CDR3 region has the DNA TGTGCCAGCAGCATAGGGACAGCCCGGAGCAATCAGCCCCAGCATTTT. Amino acids: CASSIGTARSNQPQHF.

The chain combines TRBV24-1 with TRBJ1-1; tentative D call: TRBD1 (5 bases). The length of the CDR3 is 13 residues. Germline CDR1 KGHDR, CDR2 SFDVKD. V dropped 2 bases and J dropped 8 bases, with 11 bases sitting between them. The CDR3, as DNA: TGTGCCACCAGTGATTCCCGACAGAGAGAAGCTTTCTTT. Translated: CATSDSRQREAFF.

The chain recombines TRBV19 with TRBJ1-2; D is perhaps TRBD1 (5 bases). The CDR3 has 15 amino acids. Trimming stripped 4 bases from V and 8 bases from J, with 20 bases between. Per the germline V gene, CDR1 is LNHDA and CDR2 is SQIVND (reference sequence). The CDR3 spells CASSTGTKEYRGYTF. CDR3 coding DNA: TGTGCCAGTAGTACGGGGACGAAAGAGTATAGGGGCTACACCTTC.

This chain uses TRBV5-1 with TRBJ1-4, with TRBD1 identical over 7 bases. The CDR3 length is 14 residues. V shed 3 bases, J shed 8 bases, and the junction held 7 bases outside the gene matches. Germline V gives CDR1 SGHRS, CDR2 YFSETQ. The CDR3: CASSWTGGGEKLFF. DNA for the CDR3: TGCGCCAGCAGCTGGACAGGCGGGGGGGAAAAACTGTTTTTT.

The rearrangement joins TRBV6-5 to TRBJ1-1; no reliable D call. CDR3 length equals 14 residues. Germline V lookup: CDR1 MNHEY, CDR2 SVGAGI. The germline V and J ends were trimmed by 6 bases and 0 bases, with 11 bases remaining between them. This CDR3 reads CASRATSMNTEAFF. For the CDR3, the DNA is TGTGCCAGCAGGGCAACCAGTATGAACACTGAAGCTTTCTTT.

The rearrangement uses TRBV4-3 and TRBJ1-4; D unresolved. Germline values: CDR1 LGHNA, CDR2 YSLEER. The CDR3 runs 16 residues. V lost 0 bases and J 7 bases, leaving 15 bases between the germline ends. CDR3 bases: TGCGCCAGCAGCCAAGAGAGAACGGGGATGGGTGAAAAACTGTTTTTT. It is translated as CASSQERTGMGEKLFF.

This chain connects TRBV2 to TRBJ2-7; 9 nucleotides align to TRBD2. CDR1 and CDR2 (germline): SNHLY, FYNNEI. J lost 6 bases, V lost 4 bases, and 7 bases had no gene match. There are 14 residues in the CDR3. CDR3: CASSGGLAGLEQYF. The CDR3 coding sequence is TGTGCCAGCAGTGGGGGGCTAGCGGGGCTCGAGCAGTACTTC.